This T cell receptor beta chain came from a study of neurological immune-mediated disorders. TCRdb reanalysed the 5' RACE reads using MiXCR and keeps one entry per CDR3 protein. The table shows some 50,000 distinct CDR3 sequences, with about 2% occurring only once. Trimming left V 1 base short and J 9 bases short, with 12 bases between. Looked up from germline, CDR1 is SEHNR and CDR2 is FQNEAQ (reference sequence). The CDR3 runs to 13 residues. This clonotype was observed at least ten times. Sequencing used PBMCs. This sequence originates from a woman aged 40-49 years with multiple sclerosis. The chain recombines TRBV7-9 with TRBJ1-2; D is uncertain. Here the CDR3 reads CASSLDELTRYTF. As DNA, the CDR3 is TGTGCCAGCAGCTTAGATGAATTGACCCGCTACACCTTC.